The present TCR beta chain was sequenced within a study of glioma-infiltrating T cells. Amplification of TCR alpha and beta CDR3 regions from RNA used iRepertoire nested multiplex PCR. One-step reverse transcription and amplification started from roughly 100-400 ng of tissue mRNA or PBMC total RNA. TCRdb independently ran MiXCR on the multiplex PCR reads; one entry per CDR3 protein. The repertoire holds some 110,000 distinct CDR3 sequences, approximately 25% seen once, with roughly 15% in the top ten. The TCR comes from a human donor with low-grade glioma or glioblastoma, undergoing nonglioma brain surgery, or in good health (not recorded which). The specimen sequenced was glioma tissue, nonneoplastic brain tissue, or PBMCs (not recorded which).

The CDR3 region has the DNA TGTGCCAGCAGTTTACCTTTTACGGGGCAGTACTTC. As protein: CASSLPFTGQYF. The J gene is TRBJ2-7, the V gene TRBV12-3 or TRBV12-4; no clear D gene. The CDR3 covers 12 residues. Trimming pared 2 bases from V and 9 bases from J, leaving 11 bases between.